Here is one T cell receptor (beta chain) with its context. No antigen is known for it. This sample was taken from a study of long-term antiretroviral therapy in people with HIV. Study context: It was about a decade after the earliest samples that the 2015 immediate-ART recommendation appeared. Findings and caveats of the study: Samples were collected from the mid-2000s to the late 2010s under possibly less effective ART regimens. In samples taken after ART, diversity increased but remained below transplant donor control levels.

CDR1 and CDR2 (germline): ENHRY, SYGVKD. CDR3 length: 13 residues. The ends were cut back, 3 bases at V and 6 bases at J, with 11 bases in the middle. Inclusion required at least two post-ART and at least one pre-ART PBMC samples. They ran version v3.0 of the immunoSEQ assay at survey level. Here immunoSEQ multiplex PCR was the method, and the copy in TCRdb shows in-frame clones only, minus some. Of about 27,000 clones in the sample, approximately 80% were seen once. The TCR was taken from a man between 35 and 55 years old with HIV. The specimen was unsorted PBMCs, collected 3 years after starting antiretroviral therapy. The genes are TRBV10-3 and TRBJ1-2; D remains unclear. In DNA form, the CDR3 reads TGTGCCATCAGTGAAAAGGGTTGGGATGGCTACACCTTC. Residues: CAISEKGWDGYTF.